What follows are 19 T cell receptor beta chains derived from one specimen sequenced in a study of cytomegalovirus exposure and HLA in healthy donors. The study ran its PCR with 60 Vbeta and 13 Jbeta primers. The method was immunoSEQ multiplex PCR; TCRdb's version includes in-frame clones alone and lacks a portion of them. The sample shows approximately 160,000 clones, 68% of them seen only once. Sequenced input: PBMCs. These receptors all come from a middle-aged man in good health and CMV-seronegative.

The chain employs TRBV10-1 and TRBJ1-4, with 10 nucleotides matching TRBD1. Looked up from germline, CDR1 is WNHNN and CDR2 is SYGVQD (reference sequence). The CDR3 is 14 residues long. V was clipped by 4 bases and J by 6 bases; unmatched bases: 2. The CDR3 sequence is CASSADRGDEKLFF. The CDR3 DNA follows: TGCGCCAGCAGTGCGGACAGGGGGGATGAAAAACTGTTTTTT.

This clone turned up a few times. The chain joins TRBV6-5 to TRBJ1-1; TRBD1 is a possible D gene (5 bases). With 1 base removed from V and 1 base from J, the gap between germline ends came to 10 bases. The CDR3 is 15 residues long. Germline V gene lookup returns CDR1 MNHEY and CDR2 SVGAGI. CDR3 sequence reads: CASSYYGAGNTEAFF. CDR3 nucleotides: TGTGCCAGCAGTTACTATGGGGCCGGGAACACTGAAGCTTTCTTT.

With respect to this clone: Germline is not matched at one junction end, which may reflect a read error. The V and J genes are TRBV19 and TRBJ1-4; possibly TRBD1 for D (5 bases). The CDR3 has 15 amino acids. The germline V gene encodes CDR1 LNHDA and CDR2 SQIVND (reference sequence). This chain's CDR3 is CVSRLGRVPNEKLFF. For the CDR3, the DNA is TGTGTCAGTAGATTGGGCAGGGTACCTAATGAAAAACTGTTTTTT.

V is TRBV11-3 and J is TRBJ2-7; 7 bases agree with TRBD1. The V and J ends lost 5 bases and 2 bases, in that order; junction bases with no gene match: 3. Germline V gives CDR1 SGHNT, CDR2 YENEEA. This CDR3 comprises 13 residues. CDR3 loop: CASSLGTAYEQYF. CDR3 bases: TGTGCCAGCAGCCTTGGGACAGCCTACGAGCAGTACTTC.

The chain has TRBV4-2 and TRBJ2-7; TRBD2 matches 10 bases. The CDR3 length is 15 residues. The trim removed 4 bases at V and 5 bases at J, leaving 8 bases unmatched. The germline V gene has CDR1 LGHNA and CDR2 YNFKEQ. The CDR3 DNA reads as TGTGCCAGCAGCCGGAAGAGCGGGGGGGCGGACGAGCAGTACTTC. Residues: CASSRKSGGADEQYF.

The chain combines TRBV28 with TRBJ2-1, with D possibly matching TRBD2 (5 bases). CDR1 is MDHEN and CDR2 is SYDVKM in the germline V gene. The V and J ends lost 7 bases and 8 bases respectively, with 18 bases between them. This CDR3 is 14 amino acids long. The CDR3 loop reads CASTPNRRGDEQFF. CDR3 bases: TGTGCCAGCACTCCAAATCGCCGGGGAGATGAGCAGTTCTTC.

This rearrangement joins TRBV6-4 to TRBJ2-1; 14 positions agree with TRBD2. Germline trimming cut 0 bases from V and 9 bases from J; bases unmatched to any gene: 7. Per germline, CDR1 MRHNA and CDR2 SNTAGT. The length of the CDR3 is 17 residues. The CDR3: CASSDSGTSGGRGEQFF. The CDR3 DNA is TGTGCCAGCAGTGACTCTGGGACTAGCGGGGGCCGAGGTGAGCAGTTCTTC.

With regard to this clone: Additional DNA sequences in this sample encode the identical CDR3. The rearrangement joins TRBV19 to TRBJ1-1, with a weak D call TRBD1 (6 bases). CDR3 size: 15 residues. Germline values: CDR1 LNHDA, CDR2 SQIVND (reference sequence). V was shortened by 1 base and J by 0 bases, with 9 bases between the two germline ends. The CDR3 region is CASSIGQGMNTEAFF. In DNA, the CDR3 is TGTGCCAGTAGTATAGGGCAGGGGATGAACACTGAAGCTTTCTTT.

This sequence joins TRBV9 and TRBJ1-3; maybe TRBD1 (6 bases). V dropped 0 bases and J dropped 4 bases, with 11 bases sitting between them. Germline V lookup: CDR1 SGDLS, CDR2 YYNGEE. This CDR3 contains 15 residues. CDR3 residues: CASSVDRARGNTIYF. The CDR3, as DNA: TGTGCCAGCAGCGTAGACAGGGCGAGGGGAAACACCATATATTTT.

V gene TRBV5-5 combines with J gene TRBJ1-5, with D perhaps TRBD1 (6 bases). This CDR3 region has 15 residues. Trimming cost V 4 bases and J 0 bases, with 11 bases left between them. The germline CDR1 and CDR2 sequences are SGHKS and YYEKEE (reference sequence). In DNA, the CDR3 is TGTGCCAGCAGCCAGGGACACCTTAGCAATCAGCCCCAGCATTTT. As protein: CASSQGHLSNQPQHF. Full variable domain (missing parts from reference TRBV5-5 and TRBJ1-5): DAGVTQSPTHLIKTRGQQVTLRCSPISGHKSVSWYQQVLGQGPQFIFQYYEKEERGRGNFPDRFSARQFPNYSSELNVNALLLGDSALYLCASSQGHLSNQPQHFGDGTRLSIL.

J is TRBJ1-1 and V is TRBV4-1, with D maybe TRBD1 (6 bases). CDR1 and CDR2 from the germline V gene are MGHRA and YSYEKL. V was shortened by 1 base and J by 6 bases, with 15 bases between the two germline ends. CDR3 size: 15 residues. The DNA for the CDR3 is TGCGCCAGCAGCCAAGCCGGACAGTTTGGGGCTGAAGCTTTCTTT. Its protein is CASSQAGQFGAEAFF.

This chain connects TRBV4-2 to TRBJ2-7; possible D gene TRBD1, 6 bases. The V end lost 5 bases, the J end lost 3 bases, and 23 bases lay between the germline ends. Germline V lookup: CDR1 LGHNA, CDR2 YNFKEQ. CDR3 length: 17 amino acids. CDR3 sequence reads: CASSSNPDGTKGYEQYF. The CDR3 DNA reads as TGTGCCAGCAGCTCTAATCCGGACGGGACAAAGGGCTACGAGCAGTACTTC.

To note about this clone: Other DNA sequences in the sample encode the same CDR3. The rearrangement joins TRBV5-1 to TRBJ1-3, with D perhaps TRBD1 (5 bases). CDR1 and CDR2 (germline): SGHRS, YFSETQ. Trimming took off 4 bases at V and 4 bases at J, with 12 bases between the two ends. CDR3 size: 14 residues. The DNA for the CDR3 is TGCGCCAGCAGCCTAGGGGTATCGGGAAACACCATATATTTT. It encodes CASSLGVSGNTIYF.

This clone was detected once. The V and J genes are TRBV15 and TRBJ2-7; TRBD1 aligns across 7 bases. In germline, CDR1 is LNHNV, CDR2 YYDKDF (reference sequence). The V gene end was trimmed by 5 bases and the J gene end by 4 bases; junction bases not matched to a gene: 14. The CDR3 is made up of 16 amino acids. The CDR3 protein is CATSSQVDRQVYEQYF. CDR3 DNA: TGTGCCACCAGCTCTCAGGTGGACAGGCAGGTTTACGAGCAGTACTTC.

The chain carries TRBV7-8 and TRBJ2-6, with 9 nucleotides matching TRBD1. This CDR3 contains 17 residues. From germline, CDR1 is SGHVS and CDR2 FQNEAQ. J gave up 0 bases and V 3 bases, and 3 bases lay outside the gene matches. The CDR3: CASSLGTGSSGANVLTF. The CDR3 DNA is TGTGCCAGCAGCTTGGGGACAGGGAGCTCTGGGGCCAACGTCCTGACTTTC.

This clone occurred a few times. The chain joins TRBV6-5 to TRBJ1-2; D remains unclear. The CDR3 spans 15 residues. V was trimmed by 5 bases and J by 3 bases, leaving 16 bases between them. CDR1 and CDR2 from the germline V gene are MNHEY and SVGAGI. In nucleotides, the CDR3 is TGTGCCAGCAGTGGAATATTAGACACAGACTATGGCTACACCTTC. It encodes CASSGILDTDYGYTF.

The chain employs TRBV7-2 and TRBJ2-1; the D gene is possibly TRBD2 (5 bases). The V and J ends lost 2 bases and 6 bases respectively, with 8 bases between them. The germline CDR1 and CDR2 sequences are SGHTA and FQGNSA. This CDR3 has 13 residues. The CDR3 sequence: CASSLLALNEQFF. CDR3 sequence (DNA): TGTGCCAGCAGCTTACTAGCCCTCAATGAGCAGTTCTTC.

The V call is TRBV7-9, the J call TRBJ2-2; 10 bases are a match to TRBD2. The CDR3 spans 16 residues. V lost 0 bases and J lost 5; bases outside the gene matches: 3. Germline V gene lookup returns CDR1 SEHNR and CDR2 FQNEAQ (reference sequence). In DNA, the CDR3 is TGTGCCAGCAGCTTAGCGGGGACTAGCGTAACCGGGGAGCTGTTTTTT. This codes for CASSLAGTSVTGELFF.

This chain connects TRBV7-9 to TRBJ2-3; tentatively, D is TRBD2 (7 bases). V was clipped by 4 bases and J by 4 bases, with 18 bases between them. The germline V gene encodes CDR1 SEHNR and CDR2 FQNEAQ (reference sequence). The CDR3 loop spans 16 amino acids. CDR3 DNA sequence: TGTGCCAGCAGCTCTAGGGGGGGAGTTGGGGCAGATACGCAGTATTTT. It codes for CASSSRGGVGADTQYF.